This T cell receptor beta chain comes out of a study of blood T cell repertoires in COVID-19. Study overall: Collection of acute and convalescent COVID-19 samples took place in the United States, Italy and Spain. The cDNA or gDNA used as material had been derived from T cells, B-cell-depleted T cells, or PBMCs.

This clone was picked up a small number of times. In the original analysis: From reference gene primer amplification, estimates of nucleated cell counts were derived. TCRdb's table, derived via immunoSEQ multiplex PCR, lists solely in-frame clones and lacks some. For V, J and clone size, that table is used; D and trimming come from the DNA. The table has some 120,000 clones, approximately 71% seen once. CDR3 length: 15 amino acids. J gave up 1 base and V 3 bases, and 4 bases lay outside the gene matches. The germline V gene has CDR1 SGHAT and CDR2 FQDESV (reference sequence). The sequenced sample consisted of peripheral blood. The clonotype was recovered from a woman aged 70 to 79 with acute or convalescent COVID-19. The chain employs TRBV11-1 and TRBJ2-7; 9 bases are a match to TRBD1. CDR3 sequence: CASSLGQGKSYEQYF. The CDR3 DNA sequence: TGTGCCAGCAGCTTGGGACAGGGAAAGTCCTACGAGCAGTACTTC.